This TCR beta chain was sequenced during a study of identical twins. Overall study findings and caveats: Insertions were fewer in abundant cord blood beta clonotypes, whereas memory repertoires showed none of this pattern.

This clonotype was seen at least ten times. The antigen is undetermined. The V gene end was trimmed by 0 bases and the J gene end by 3 bases; junction bases not matched to a gene: 6. The CDR3 consists of 15 residues. Germline V gene data show CDR1 as DFQATT and CDR2 as SNEGSKA (reference sequence). One entry per CDR3 protein results from TCRdb running MiXCR on the 5' RACE reads. The sample has more than 400,000 distinct CDR3 sequences, 13% to 15% seen once. The same sample was also used in a study of yellow fever vaccine responses in identical twins.

The chain recombines TRBV20-1 with TRBJ2-7; 9 positions match TRBD2. The sample consisted of CD4+ T cells sorted from blood. This sequence was found in a woman aged 18-29 years in good health. In nucleotides, the CDR3 is TGCAGTGCTAGAGATTTTAGCGGGAGAGGCTACGAGCAGTACTTC. This encodes CSARDFSGRGYEQYF.